What follows are 15 T cell receptor beta chains derived from one specimen sequenced in a study of CD8 T cells in Susac syndrome (dated by TCRdb to between 2018 and 2021). The method was the immunoSEQ multiplex PCR assay. RNA was extracted using the RNeasy kit, and roughly 0.45 to 1 microgram was reverse transcribed with random hexamers. The public sequencing data were trimmed at Q25 with fastp and processed into clonotypes with MiXCR by TCRdb, which kept only in-frame beta chains. Identical CDR3 proteins give one entry, which carries the most common genes and DNA. This sample has 150,000 to 200,000 distinct CDR3 sequences in its table, and approximately 93% of those were observed once. In total, the top ten clones hold 0.075% to 0.095% of the sample. The specimen sequenced was CD4+ T cells from PBMCs. The receptors were sampled from a human donor with multiple sclerosis.

V is TRBV19 and J is TRBJ2-3, with D unresolved. CDR3 length: 14 residues. CDR1 is LNHDA, CDR2 SQIVND, per germline (reference sequence). V lost 2 bases and J lost 7, with 13 bases in between. The CDR3 protein is CASSISTASNTQYF. The CDR3 DNA reads as TGTGCCAGTAGTATATCTACAGCGTCAAATACGCAGTATTTT.

The chain recombines TRBV5-1 with TRBJ2-5; unclear D gene. This CDR3 spans 14 amino acids. V lost 4 bases and J 1 base, leaving 11 bases between the germline ends. Germline CDR1 reads SGHRS; CDR2 reads YFSETQ. The CDR3 region has the DNA TGCGCCAGCAGCAAATCGAGCCTCCAAGAGACCCAGTACTTC. This translates into CASSKSSLQETQYF.

In this sample, this clonotype turned up once. This chain links TRBV6-5 with TRBJ2-5; 12 positions match TRBD2. CDR1 is MNHEY, CDR2 SVGAGI, per germline. V lost 6 bases to trimming and J lost 5 bases; unmatched junction nucleotides: 4. This CDR3 has 14 amino acids. This CDR3 reads CASSRTSGTETQYF. The CDR3 DNA is TGTGCCAGCAGCCGGACTAGCGGGACGGAGACCCAGTACTTC.

This rearrangement joins TRBV29-1 to TRBJ1-1; the D gene is possibly TRBD1 (5 bases). The V end was cut by 6 bases, the J end by 6 bases, with 17 bases between. Germline lookup yields CDR1 SQVTM and CDR2 ANQGSEA. The CDR3 sequence is 13 residues long. CDR3 coding DNA: TGCAGCGTCGCACCTGGGGCAGTCGCTGAAGCTTTCTTT. This encodes CSVAPGAVAEAFF.

J is TRBJ2-7 and V is TRBV10-2; 8 bases match TRBD2. Looked up from germline, CDR1 is WSHSY and CDR2 is SAAADI. The V and J ends lost 6 bases and 6 bases, in that order; junction bases with no gene match: 7. The CDR3 is 13 amino acids. CDR3 coding DNA: TGCGCCAGCAGGGGTAGCGGGATTGGCGAGCAGTACTTC. It specifies CASRGSGIGEQYF.

The chain employs TRBV7-9 and TRBJ2-3, with 10 bases that match TRBD2. V was clipped by 4 bases and J by 2 bases; unmatched bases: 9. Germline loops: CDR1 SEHNR, CDR2 FQNEAQ (reference sequence). The CDR3 covers 17 residues. CDR3 in amino acids: CASSSSWTSGPTDTQYF. The CDR3 nucleotides are TGTGCCAGCAGCTCCTCGTGGACTAGCGGTCCCACAGATACGCAGTATTTT.

This chain uses TRBV7-8 with TRBJ2-7; 9 bases map to TRBD1. Trimming took 4 bases from V and 7 from J; bases not matched to a gene: 11. This CDR3 contains 15 residues. CDR1 is SGHVS and CDR2 is FQNEAQ in the germline V gene. CDR3 protein: CASSSDRGLRGEQYF. As DNA, the CDR3 is TGTGCCAGCAGCTCGGACAGGGGACTCCGAGGAGAGCAGTACTTC.

The chain carries TRBV4-2 and TRBJ2-1, with TRBD2 as a possible D gene (5 bases). CDR1 and CDR2 (germline): LGHNA, YNFKEQ. V lost 0 bases and J 7 bases, leaving 22 bases between the germline ends. The CDR3 totals 18 residues. The CDR3 protein is CASSQDIRPRPEGNEQFF. CDR3 DNA: TGTGCCAGCAGCCAAGATATCCGCCCCCGGCCCGAGGGAAATGAGCAGTTCTTC.

This chain uses TRBV11-2 with TRBJ2-3, with TRBD2 matching over 9 bases. Germline lookup yields CDR1 SGHAT and CDR2 FQNNGV. With 5 bases clipped from V and 8 bases from J, the junction kept 8 bases outside the gene matches. CDR3 size: 14 residues. In DNA, the CDR3 is TGTGCCAGCAGCCTACAACATAGCGGGAGTACGCAGTATTTT. Encoded protein: CASSLQHSGSTQYF. Combining the CDR3 with reference TRBV11-2 and TRBJ2-3 gives the whole variable domain EAGVAQSPRYKIIEKRQSVAFWCNPISGHATLYWYQQILGQGPKLLIQFQNNGVVDDSQLPKDRFSAERLKGVDSTLKIQPAKLEDSAVYLCASSLQHSGSTQYFGPGTRLTVL.

The CDR3 DNA follows: TGTGCCAGCAGTGAAGTCCCCGGACTGACTCTCTATGGCTACACCTTC. Its protein product is CASSEVPGLTLYGYTF. This chain uses TRBV6-1 with TRBJ1-2, with D unresolved. The V end lost 1 base, the J end lost 4 bases, and 16 bases lay between the germline ends. This CDR3 region has 16 residues. Germline CDR1 is MNHNS and CDR2 is SASEGT.

This chain links TRBV7-3 with TRBJ1-2; 7 nucleotides match TRBD1. The CDR3 totals 13 residues. The J segment lost 6 bases and the V segment lost 5 bases, leaving 6 bases of the junction unmatched. From germline, CDR1 is SGHTA and CDR2 FQGTGA. CDR3 nucleotides: TGTGCCAGCAGCCGACAGGGAAGGGATGGCTACACCTTC. Protein: CASSRQGRDGYTF.

This chain joins TRBV5-1 and TRBJ1-3, with a weak D call TRBD1 (5 bases). The CDR3 is 13 amino acids. Germline V gene lookup returns CDR1 SGHRS and CDR2 YFSETQ. V lost 10 bases and J lost 0, with 11 bases in between. For the CDR3, the DNA is TGCGCCTCGCAGGGCAACTCTGGAAACACCATATATTTT. It translates to CASQGNSGNTIYF.

This clonotype was detected only once. The chain is built from TRBV12-3 or TRBV12-4 and TRBJ1-1; D uncertain. V lost 5 bases and J lost 3, with 13 bases in between. This CDR3 comprises 14 residues. The CDR3 DNA sequence: TGTGCCAGCAGTCCCTCTTGGCGGGACACTGAAGCTTTCTTT. It encodes CASSPSWRDTEAFF.

The chain carries TRBV4-1 and TRBJ2-2; 12 bases fit TRBD2. Germline lookup yields CDR1 MGHRA and CDR2 YSYEKL. The CDR3 has 20 amino acids. The ends lost 4 bases at V and 0 bases at J; junction bases unmatched: 12. The CDR3 coding sequence is TGCGCCAGCAGCCGGATGGAAGGGACTAGCGGGTACGCGAACACCGGGGAGCTGTTTTTT. It translates to CASSRMEGTSGYANTGELFF.

This chain connects TRBV19 to TRBJ2-3; 10 bases map to TRBD2. This CDR3 contains 15 residues. V shed 6 bases, J shed 3 bases, and the junction held 6 bases outside the gene matches. Germline CDR1 reads LNHDA; CDR2 reads SQIVND (reference sequence). The CDR3 here is CASRASGSPTDTQYF. In DNA, the CDR3 is TGTGCCAGTAGGGCTAGCGGGAGCCCGACAGATACGCAGTATTTT.